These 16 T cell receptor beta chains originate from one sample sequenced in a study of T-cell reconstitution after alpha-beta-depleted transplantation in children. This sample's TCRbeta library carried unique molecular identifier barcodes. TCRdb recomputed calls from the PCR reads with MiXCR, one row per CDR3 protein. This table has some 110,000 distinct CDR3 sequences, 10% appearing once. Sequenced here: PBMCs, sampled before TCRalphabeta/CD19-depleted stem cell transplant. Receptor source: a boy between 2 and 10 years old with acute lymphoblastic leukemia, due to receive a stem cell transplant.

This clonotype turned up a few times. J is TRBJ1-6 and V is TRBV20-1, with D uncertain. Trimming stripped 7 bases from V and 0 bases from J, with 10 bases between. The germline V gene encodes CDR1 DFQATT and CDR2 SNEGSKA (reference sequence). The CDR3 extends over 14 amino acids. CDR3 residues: CSVRGGSYNSPLHF. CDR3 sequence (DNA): TGCAGTGTCCGGGGTGGCTCCTATAATTCACCCCTCCACTTT.

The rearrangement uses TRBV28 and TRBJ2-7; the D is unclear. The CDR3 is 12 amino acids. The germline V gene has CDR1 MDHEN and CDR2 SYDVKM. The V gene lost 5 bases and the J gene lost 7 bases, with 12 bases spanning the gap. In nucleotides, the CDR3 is TGTGCCAGCAGTCAAATGGCTTTAGAGCAGTACTTC. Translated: CASSQMALEQYF. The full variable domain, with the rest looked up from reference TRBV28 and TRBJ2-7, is DVKVTQSSRYLVKRTGEKVFLECVQDMDHENMFWYRQDPGLGLRLIYFSYDVKMKEKGDIPEGYSVSREKKERFSLILESASTNQTSMYLCASSQMALEQYFGPGTRLTVT.

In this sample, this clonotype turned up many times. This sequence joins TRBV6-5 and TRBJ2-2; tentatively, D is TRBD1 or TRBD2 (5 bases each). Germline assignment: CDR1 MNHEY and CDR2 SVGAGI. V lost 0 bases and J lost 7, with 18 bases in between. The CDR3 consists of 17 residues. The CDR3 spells CASSYSVGSTRGGELFF. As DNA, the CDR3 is TGTGCCAGCAGTTACTCAGTCGGCTCTACGAGGGGCGGGGAGCTGTTTTTT.

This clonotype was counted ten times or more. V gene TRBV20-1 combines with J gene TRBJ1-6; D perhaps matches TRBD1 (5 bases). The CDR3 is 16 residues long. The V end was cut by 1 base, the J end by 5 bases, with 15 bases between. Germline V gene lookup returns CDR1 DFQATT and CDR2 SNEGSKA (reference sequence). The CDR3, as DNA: TGCAGTGCTAGAGCTGGGACCCTGGATAATAATTCACCCCTCCACTTT. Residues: CSARAGTLDNNSPLHF.

CDR3 protein: CASSEFGRATGELFF. CDR3 DNA sequence: TGTGCCAGCAGTGAATTCGGGAGGGCCACCGGGGAGCTGTTTTTT. The chain couples TRBV25-1 to TRBJ2-2; 8 nucleotides line up with TRBD2. Germline V gene sequence: CDR1 MGHDK, CDR2 SYGVNS. The CDR3 is made up of 15 amino acids. Trimming cost V 1 base and J 4 bases; bases outside gene matches: 2. Combining the CDR3 with reference TRBV25-1 and TRBJ2-2 gives the whole variable domain EADIYQTPRYLVIGTGKKITLECSQTMGHDKMYWYQQDPGMELHLIHYSYGVNSTEKGDLSSESTVSRIRTEHFPLTLESARPSHTSQYLCASSEFGRATGELFFGEGSRLTVL.

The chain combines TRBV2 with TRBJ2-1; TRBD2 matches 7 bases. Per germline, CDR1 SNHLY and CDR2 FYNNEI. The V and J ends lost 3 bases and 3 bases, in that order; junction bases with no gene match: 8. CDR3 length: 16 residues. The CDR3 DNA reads TGTGCCAGCAGTGATGTTGCTAGCGGATACTACAATGAGCAGTTCTTC. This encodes CASSDVASGYYNEQFF. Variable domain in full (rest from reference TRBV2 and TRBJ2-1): EPEVTQTPSHQVTQMGQEVILRCVPISNHLYFYWYRQILGQKVEFLVSFYNNEISEKSEIFDDQFSVERPDGSNFTLKIRSTKLEDSAMYFCASSDVASGYYNEQFFGPGTRLTVL.

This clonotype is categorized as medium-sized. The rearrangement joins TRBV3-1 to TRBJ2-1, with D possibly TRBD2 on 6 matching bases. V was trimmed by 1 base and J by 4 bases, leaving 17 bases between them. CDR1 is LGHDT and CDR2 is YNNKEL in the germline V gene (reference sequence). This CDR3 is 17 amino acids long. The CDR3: CASSQGKGGARYNEQFF. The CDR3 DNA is TGTGCCAGCAGCCAAGGGAAGGGCGGGGCCAGATACAATGAGCAGTTCTTC.

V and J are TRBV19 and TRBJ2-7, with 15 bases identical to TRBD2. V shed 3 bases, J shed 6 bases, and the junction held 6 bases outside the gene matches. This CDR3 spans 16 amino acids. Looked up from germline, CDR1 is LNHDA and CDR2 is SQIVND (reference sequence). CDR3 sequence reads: CASSIKGLAGGFEQYF. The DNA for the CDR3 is TGTGCCAGTAGTATCAAGGGACTAGCGGGAGGATTCGAGCAGTACTTC. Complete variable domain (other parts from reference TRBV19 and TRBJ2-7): DGGITQSPKYLFRKEGQNVTLSCEQNLNHDAMYWYRQDPGQGLRLIYYSQIVNDFQKGDIAEGYSVSREKKESFPLTVTSAQKNPTAFYLCASSIKGLAGGFEQYFGPGTRLTVT.

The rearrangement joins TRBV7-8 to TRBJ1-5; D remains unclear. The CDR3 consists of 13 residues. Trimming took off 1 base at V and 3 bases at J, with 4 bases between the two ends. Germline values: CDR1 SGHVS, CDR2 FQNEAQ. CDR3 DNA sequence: TGTGCCAGCAGCTTAGGACACAATCAGCCCCAGCATTTT. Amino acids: CASSLGHNQPQHF.

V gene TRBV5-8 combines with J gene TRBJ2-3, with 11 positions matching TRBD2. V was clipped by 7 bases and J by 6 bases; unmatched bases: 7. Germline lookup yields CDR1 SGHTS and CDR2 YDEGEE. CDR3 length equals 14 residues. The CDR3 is CASLLAGVGDTQYF. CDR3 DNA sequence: TGTGCCAGCCTACTAGCGGGAGTCGGCGATACGCAGTATTTT.

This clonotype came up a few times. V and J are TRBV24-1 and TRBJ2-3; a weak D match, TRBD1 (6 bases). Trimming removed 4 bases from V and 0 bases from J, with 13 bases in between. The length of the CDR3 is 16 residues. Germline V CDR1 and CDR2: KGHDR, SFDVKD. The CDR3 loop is CATSDHGQSSTDTQYF. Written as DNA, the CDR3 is TGTGCCACCAGTGACCACGGACAGTCTAGCACAGATACGCAGTATTTT.

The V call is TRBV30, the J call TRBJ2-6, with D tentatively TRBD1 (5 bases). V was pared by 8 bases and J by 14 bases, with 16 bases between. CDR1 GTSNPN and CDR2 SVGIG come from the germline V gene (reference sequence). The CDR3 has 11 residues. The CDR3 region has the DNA TGTGCCGGGGCAGCGCCAAGGATCCTGACTTTC. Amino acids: CAGAAPRILTF.

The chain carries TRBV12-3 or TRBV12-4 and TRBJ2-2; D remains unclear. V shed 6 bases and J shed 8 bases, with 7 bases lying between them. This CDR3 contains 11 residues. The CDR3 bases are TGTGCCAGCAGGGGTCTGGGGGAGCTGTTTTTT. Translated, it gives CASRGLGELFF.

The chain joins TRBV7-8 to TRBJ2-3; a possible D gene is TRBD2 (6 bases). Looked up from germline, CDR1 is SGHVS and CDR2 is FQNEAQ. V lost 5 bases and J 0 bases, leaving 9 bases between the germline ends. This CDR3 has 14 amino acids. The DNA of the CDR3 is TGTGCCAGCAGCCGGGGGTCGAGCACAGATACGCAGTATTTT. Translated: CASSRGSSTDTQYF.

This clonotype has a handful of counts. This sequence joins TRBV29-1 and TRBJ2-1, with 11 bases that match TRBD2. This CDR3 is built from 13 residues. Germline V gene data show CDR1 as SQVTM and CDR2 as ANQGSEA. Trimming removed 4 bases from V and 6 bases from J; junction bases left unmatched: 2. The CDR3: CSVGSGRANEQFF. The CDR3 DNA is TGCAGCGTTGGTAGCGGGAGGGCCAATGAGCAGTTCTTC.

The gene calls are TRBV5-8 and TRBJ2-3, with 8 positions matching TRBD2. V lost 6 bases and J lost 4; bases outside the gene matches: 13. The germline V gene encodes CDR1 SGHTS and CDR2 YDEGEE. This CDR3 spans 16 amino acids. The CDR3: CASTFPGLGFADTQYF. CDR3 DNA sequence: TGTGCCAGCACGTTCCCGGGACTAGGTTTCGCAGATACGCAGTATTTT.